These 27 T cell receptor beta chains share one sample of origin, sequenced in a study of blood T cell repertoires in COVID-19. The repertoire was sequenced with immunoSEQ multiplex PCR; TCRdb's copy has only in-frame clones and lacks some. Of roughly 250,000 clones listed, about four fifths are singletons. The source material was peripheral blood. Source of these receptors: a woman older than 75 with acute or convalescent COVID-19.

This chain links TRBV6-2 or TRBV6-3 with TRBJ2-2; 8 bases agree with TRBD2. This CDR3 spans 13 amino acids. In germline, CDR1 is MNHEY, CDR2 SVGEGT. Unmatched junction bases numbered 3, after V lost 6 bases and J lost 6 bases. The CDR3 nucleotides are TGTGCCAGCAGCCCGCGGGAGGCCGGGGAGCTGTTTTTT. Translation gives CASSPREAGELFF.

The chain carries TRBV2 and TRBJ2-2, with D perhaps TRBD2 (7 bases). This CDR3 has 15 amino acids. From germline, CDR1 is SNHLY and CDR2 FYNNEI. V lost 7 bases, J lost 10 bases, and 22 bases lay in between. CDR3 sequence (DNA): TGTGCCAGCAATCGGGGAGGGGGACCGAGTGAGGAGCTGTTTTTT. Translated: CASNRGGGPSEELFF.

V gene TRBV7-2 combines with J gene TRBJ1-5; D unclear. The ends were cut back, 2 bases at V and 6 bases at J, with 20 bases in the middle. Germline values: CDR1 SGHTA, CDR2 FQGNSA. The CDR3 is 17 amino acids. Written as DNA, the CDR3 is TGTGCCAGCAGCTTAATCGGTACCCCCACCTTGAGTCAGCCCCAGCATTTT. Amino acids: CASSLIGTPTLSQPQHF.

CDR3 nucleotide sequence: TGCGCCAGCAGCCAAGAGGGGACTAGCGGGGGCCATAGCTCCTACGAGCAGTACTTC. Its translation is CASSQEGTSGGHSSYEQYF. The J gene is TRBJ2-7, the V gene TRBV4-1, with TRBD2 identical over 14 bases. Germline V gene lookup returns CDR1 MGHRA and CDR2 YSYEKL. CDR3 length: 19 amino acids. The V and J ends lost 0 bases and 0 bases, in that order; junction bases with no gene match: 7.

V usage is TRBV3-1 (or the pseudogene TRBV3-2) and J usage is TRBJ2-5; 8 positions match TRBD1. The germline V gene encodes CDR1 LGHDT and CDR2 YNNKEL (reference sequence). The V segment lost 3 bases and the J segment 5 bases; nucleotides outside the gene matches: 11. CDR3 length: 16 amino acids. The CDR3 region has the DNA TGTGCCAGCAGCCAGCATCAAGCAGGGGGCGGGGAGACCCAGTACTTC. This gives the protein CASSQHQAGGGETQYF.

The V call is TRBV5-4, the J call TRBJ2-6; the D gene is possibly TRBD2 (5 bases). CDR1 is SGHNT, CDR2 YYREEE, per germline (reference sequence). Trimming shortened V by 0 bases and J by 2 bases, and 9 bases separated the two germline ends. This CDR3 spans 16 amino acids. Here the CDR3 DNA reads TGTGCCAGCAGCTTGGTCCGGGGTGCTGGGGCCAACGTCCTGACTTTC. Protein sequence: CASSLVRGAGANVLTF.

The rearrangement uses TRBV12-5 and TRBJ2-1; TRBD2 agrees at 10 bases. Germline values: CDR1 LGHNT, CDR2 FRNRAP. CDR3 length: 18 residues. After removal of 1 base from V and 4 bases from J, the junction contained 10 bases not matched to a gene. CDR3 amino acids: CASGLGRLAGEIYNEQFF. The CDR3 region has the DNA TGTGCTAGTGGTTTGGGCAGGCTAGCGGGGGAGATTTACAATGAGCAGTTCTTC.

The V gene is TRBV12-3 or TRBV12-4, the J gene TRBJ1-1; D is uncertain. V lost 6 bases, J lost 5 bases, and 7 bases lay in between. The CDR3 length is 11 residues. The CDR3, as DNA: TGTGCCAGCAGACGAGGGACTGAAGCTTTCTTT. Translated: CASRRGTEAFF.

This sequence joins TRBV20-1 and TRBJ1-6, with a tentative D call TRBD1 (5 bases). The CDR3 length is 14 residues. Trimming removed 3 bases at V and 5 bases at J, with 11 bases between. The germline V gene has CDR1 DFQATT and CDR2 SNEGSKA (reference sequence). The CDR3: CSASLGGDNSPLHF. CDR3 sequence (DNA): TGCAGTGCTAGTTTGGGGGGTGATAATTCACCCCTCCACTTT.

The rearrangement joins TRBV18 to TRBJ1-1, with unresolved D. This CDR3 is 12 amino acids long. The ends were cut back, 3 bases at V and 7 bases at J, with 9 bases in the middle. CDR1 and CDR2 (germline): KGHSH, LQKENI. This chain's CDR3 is CASSPLGFEAFF. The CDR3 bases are TGTGCCAGCTCACCCCTCGGGTTTGAAGCTTTCTTT.

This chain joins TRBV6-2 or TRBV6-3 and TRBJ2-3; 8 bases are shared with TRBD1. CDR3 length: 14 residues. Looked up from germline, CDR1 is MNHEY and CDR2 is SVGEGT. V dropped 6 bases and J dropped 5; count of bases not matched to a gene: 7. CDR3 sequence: CASSRQGWGDTQYF. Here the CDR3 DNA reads TGTGCCAGCAGCCGACAGGGGTGGGGAGATACGCAGTATTTT.

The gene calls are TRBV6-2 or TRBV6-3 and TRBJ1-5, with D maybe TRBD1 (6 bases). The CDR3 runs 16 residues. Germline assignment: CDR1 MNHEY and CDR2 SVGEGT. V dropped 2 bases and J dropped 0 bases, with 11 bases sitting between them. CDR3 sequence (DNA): TGTGCCAGCAGTTACGAGGGGGACTATAGCAATCAGCCCCAGCATTTT. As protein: CASSYEGDYSNQPQHF.

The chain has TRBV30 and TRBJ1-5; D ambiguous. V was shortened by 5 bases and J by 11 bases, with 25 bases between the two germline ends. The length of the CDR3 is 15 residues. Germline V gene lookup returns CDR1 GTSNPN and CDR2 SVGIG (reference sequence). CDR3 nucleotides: TGTGCCTGGTCTGACCCTGGACTAGGACGAAATGCCCAGCATTTT. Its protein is CAWSDPGLGRNAQHF.

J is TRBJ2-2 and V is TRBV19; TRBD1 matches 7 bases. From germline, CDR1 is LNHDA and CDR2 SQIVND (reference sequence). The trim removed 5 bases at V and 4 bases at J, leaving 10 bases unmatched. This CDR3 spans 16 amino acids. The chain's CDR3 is CASSAPTGLGTGELFF. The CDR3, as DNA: TGTGCCAGTAGTGCGCCGACAGGGTTAGGCACCGGGGAGCTGTTTTTT.

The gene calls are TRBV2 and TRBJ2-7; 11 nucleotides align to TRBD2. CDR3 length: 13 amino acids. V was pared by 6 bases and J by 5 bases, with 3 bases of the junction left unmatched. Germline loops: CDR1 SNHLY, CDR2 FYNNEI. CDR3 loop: CASRTSGAHEQYF. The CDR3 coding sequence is TGTGCCAGCAGGACTAGCGGGGCCCACGAGCAGTACTTC.

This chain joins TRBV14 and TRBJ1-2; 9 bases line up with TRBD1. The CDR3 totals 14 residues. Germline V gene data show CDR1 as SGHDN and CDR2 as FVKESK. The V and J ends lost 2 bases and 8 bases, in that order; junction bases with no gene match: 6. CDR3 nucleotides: TGTGCCAGCAGCCAATTGGGACAGGGTATCGGCTACACCTTC. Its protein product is CASSQLGQGIGYTF. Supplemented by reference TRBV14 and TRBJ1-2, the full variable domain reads EAGVTQFPSHSVIEKGQTVTLRCDPISGHDNLYWYRRVMGKEIKFLLHFVKESKQDESGMPNNRFLAERTGGTYSTLKVQPAELEDSGVYFCASSQLGQGIGYTFGSGTRLTVV.

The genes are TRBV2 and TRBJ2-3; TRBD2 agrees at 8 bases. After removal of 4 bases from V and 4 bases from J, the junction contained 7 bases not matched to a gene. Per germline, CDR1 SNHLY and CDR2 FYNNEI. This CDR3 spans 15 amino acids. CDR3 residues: CASSVVSGVPDTQYF. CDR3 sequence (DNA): TGTGCCAGCAGTGTCGTTAGCGGGGTCCCAGATACGCAGTATTTT. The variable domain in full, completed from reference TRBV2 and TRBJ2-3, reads EPEVTQTPSHQVTQMGQEVILRCVPISNHLYFYWYRQILGQKVEFLVSFYNNEISEKSEIFDDQFSVERPDGSNFTLKIRSTKLEDSAMYFCASSVVSGVPDTQYFGPGTRLTVL.

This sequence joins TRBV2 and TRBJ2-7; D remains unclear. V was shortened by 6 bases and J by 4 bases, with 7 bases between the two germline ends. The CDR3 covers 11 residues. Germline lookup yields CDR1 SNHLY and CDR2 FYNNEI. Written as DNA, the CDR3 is TGTGCCAGCAGGGTAGAGTACGAGCAGTACTTC. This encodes CASRVEYEQYF.

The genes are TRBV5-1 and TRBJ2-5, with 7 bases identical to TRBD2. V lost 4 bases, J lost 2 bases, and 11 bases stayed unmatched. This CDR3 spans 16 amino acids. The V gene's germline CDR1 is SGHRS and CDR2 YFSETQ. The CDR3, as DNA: TGCGCCAGCAGCGGGATAGCGGGTCCATCTCAAGAGACCCAGTACTTC. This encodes CASSGIAGPSQETQYF.

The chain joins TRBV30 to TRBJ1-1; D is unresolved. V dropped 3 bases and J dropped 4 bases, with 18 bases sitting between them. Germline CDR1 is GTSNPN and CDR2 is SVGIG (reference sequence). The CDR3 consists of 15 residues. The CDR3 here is CAWSTAVVSGTEAFF. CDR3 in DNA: TGTGCCTGGAGCACTGCAGTGGTTTCGGGCACTGAAGCTTTCTTT. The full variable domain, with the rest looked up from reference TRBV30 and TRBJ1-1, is SQTIHQWPATLVQPVGSPLSLECTVEGTSNPNLYWYRQAAGRGLQLLFYSVGIGQISSEVPQNLSASRPQDRQFILSSKKLLLSDSGFYLCAWSTAVVSGTEAFFGQGTRLTVV.

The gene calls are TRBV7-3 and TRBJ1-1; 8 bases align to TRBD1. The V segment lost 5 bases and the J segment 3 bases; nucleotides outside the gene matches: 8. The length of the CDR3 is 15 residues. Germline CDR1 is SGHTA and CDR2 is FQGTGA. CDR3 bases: TGTGCCAGCAGCCCCGGACAGGGTGCCCACACTGAAGCTTTCTTT. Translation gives CASSPGQGAHTEAFF.

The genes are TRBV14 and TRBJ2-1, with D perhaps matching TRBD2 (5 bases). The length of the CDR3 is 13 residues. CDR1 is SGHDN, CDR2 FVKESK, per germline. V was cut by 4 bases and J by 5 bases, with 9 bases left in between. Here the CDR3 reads CASSRGLDNEQFF. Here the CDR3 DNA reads TGTGCCAGCAGCCGAGGACTGGACAATGAGCAGTTCTTC.

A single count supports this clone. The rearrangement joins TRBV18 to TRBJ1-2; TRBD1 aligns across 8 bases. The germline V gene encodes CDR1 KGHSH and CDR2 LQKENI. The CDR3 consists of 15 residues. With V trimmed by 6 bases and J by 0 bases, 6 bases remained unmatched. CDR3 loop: CASSLQGGANYGYTF. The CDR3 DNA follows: TGTGCCAGCTCGTTACAGGGGGGAGCTAACTATGGCTACACCTTC.

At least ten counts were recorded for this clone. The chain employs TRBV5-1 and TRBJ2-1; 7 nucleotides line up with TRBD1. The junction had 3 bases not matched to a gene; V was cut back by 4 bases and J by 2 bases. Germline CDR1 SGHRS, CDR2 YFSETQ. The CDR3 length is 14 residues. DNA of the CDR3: TGCGCCAGCAGCCCCGGGACAGCCTACAATGAGCAGTTCTTC. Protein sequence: CASSPGTAYNEQFF.

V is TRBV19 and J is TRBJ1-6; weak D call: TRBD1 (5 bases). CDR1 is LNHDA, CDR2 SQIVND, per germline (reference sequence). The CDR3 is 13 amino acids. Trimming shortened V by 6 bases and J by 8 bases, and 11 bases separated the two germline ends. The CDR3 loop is CASRPVGDSPLHF. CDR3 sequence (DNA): TGTGCCAGTAGGCCAGTAGGGGATTCACCCCTCCACTTT.

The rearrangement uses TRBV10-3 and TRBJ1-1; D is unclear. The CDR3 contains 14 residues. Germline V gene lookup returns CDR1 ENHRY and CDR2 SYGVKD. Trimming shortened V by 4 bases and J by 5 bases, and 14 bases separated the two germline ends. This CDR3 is CAISGGGGRTEAFF. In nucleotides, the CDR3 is TGTGCCATCAGTGGGGGTGGAGGACGAACTGAAGCTTTCTTT.

CDR3 protein: CASSSLWAAGDEQFF. In DNA, the CDR3 is TGCGCCAGCAGCTCCCTCTGGGCCGCGGGGGATGAGCAGTTCTTC. The chain recombines TRBV4-1 with TRBJ2-1; 7 bases are a match to TRBD2. Germline V gene data show CDR1 as MGHRA and CDR2 as YSYEKL. The ends lost 5 bases at V and 8 bases at J; junction bases unmatched: 12. The CDR3 is made up of 15 amino acids.